These T cell receptor beta chains were read from a single sample in a study of blood T cell repertoires in COVID-19. Produced via immunoSEQ multiplex PCR; TCRdb's table is partial and in-frame only. The table shows approximately 180,000 clones, with about 72% occurring only once. Sequenced material: PBMCs or T cells enriched from blood (not recorded which). These receptors all come from a woman in her forties or fifties who had recovered from COVID-19. The CDR3 runs from the conserved cysteine through the conserved F or W. The D gene is left open where the match is weak. Rows give clone size only sometimes, using once, few, many, or a class for an expanded clone.

abundance: -
d_gene: TRBD1
v_gene: TRBV19
j_gene: TRBJ2-2
CDR3nt: TGTGCCAGTAGTCTAGCAGGGGGGAACACCGGGGAGCTGTTTTTT
CDR3aa: CASSLAGGNTGELFF

abundance: -
d_gene: -
v_gene: TRBV24-1
j_gene: TRBJ2-1
CDR3nt: TGTGCCACCAGTGACCAGGACAGAGGATACAATGAGCAGTTCTTC
CDR3aa: CATSDQDRGYNEQFF

abundance: -
d_gene: TRBD2
v_gene: TRBV6-1
j_gene: TRBJ2-3
CDR3nt: TGTGCCAGCAGTGAACGGGGCGGGAGATCAGATACGCAGTATTTT
CDR3aa: CASSERGGRSDTQYF

abundance: -
d_gene: TRBD2
v_gene: TRBV27
j_gene: TRBJ2-5
CDR3nt: TGTGCCAGCAGTCTGCTAGCGGGGGCGTACCAAGAGACCCAGTACTTC
CDR3aa: CASSLLAGAYQETQYF

abundance: -
d_gene: TRBD1
v_gene: TRBV23-1
j_gene: TRBJ2-1
CDR3nt: TGCGCCAGCAGTCACACCAGTCGGACAGGGACTGAGCAGTTCTTC
CDR3aa: CASSHTSRTGTEQFF

abundance: many
d_gene: -
v_gene: TRBV6-1
j_gene: TRBJ2-3
CDR3nt: TGTGCCAGCAGTGAAGTTCCCCTTAAAGATACGCAGTATTTT
CDR3aa: CASSEVPLKDTQYF

abundance: -
d_gene: TRBD1
v_gene: TRBV9
j_gene: TRBJ2-7
CDR3nt: TGTGCCAGCAGTAGGGGACAGGGCTTCAACGAGCAGTACTTC
CDR3aa: CASSRGQGFNEQYF

abundance: -
d_gene: -
v_gene: TRBV16
j_gene: TRBJ2-7
CDR3nt: TGTGCCAGCAGCCGATCCGAACCGGGGGGCTACAGCTCCTACGAGCAGTACTTC
CDR3aa: CASSRSEPGGYSSYEQYF

abundance: -
d_gene: -
v_gene: TRBV18
j_gene: TRBJ2-6
CDR3nt: TGTGCCAGCTCACCACTTAGGGGCCCCGGGGCCAACGTCCTGACTTTC
CDR3aa: CASSPLRGPGANVLTF

abundance: -
d_gene: TRBD1
v_gene: TRBV10-2
j_gene: TRBJ1-1
CDR3nt: TGCGCCAGCAGGAAACAGGGGGAGAACACTGAAGCTTTCTTT
CDR3aa: CASRKQGENTEAFF

abundance: -
d_gene: TRBD1
v_gene: TRBV18
j_gene: TRBJ1-1
CDR3nt: TGTGCCAGCTCACTTGTAGCTACAGGGGAGACTGAAGCTTTCTTT
CDR3aa: CASSLVATGETEAFF

abundance: -
d_gene: -
v_gene: TRBV6-5
j_gene: TRBJ2-7
CDR3nt: TGTGCCAGCAGAGAGGTCGGGACTCGCTATGGCGAGCAGTACTTC
CDR3aa: CASREVGTRYGEQYF

abundance: -
d_gene: -
v_gene: TRBV19
j_gene: TRBJ2-3
CDR3nt: TGTGCCAGTAGTATGCTATCGCGGAACACAGATACGCAGTATTTT
CDR3aa: CASSMLSRNTDTQYF

abundance: -
d_gene: TRBD2
v_gene: TRBV15
j_gene: TRBJ2-3
CDR3nt: TGTGCCACCACTCCCATTCCACGGACTAGCGGGACCTCAGATACGCAGTATTTT
CDR3aa: CATTPIPRTSGTSDTQYF

abundance: -
d_gene: TRBD2
v_gene: TRBV7-2
j_gene: TRBJ2-7
CDR3nt: TGTGCCAGCAGCCCAGCCGGGGGTAGCGGGCCCTCAAAGTACTTC
CDR3aa: CASSPAGGSGPSKYF

abundance: -
d_gene: -
v_gene: TRBV7-2
j_gene: TRBJ2-3
CDR3nt: TGTGCCAGCAGCTTAGAGGCCGGGGGGCCTGAGTATTTT
CDR3aa: CASSLEAGGPEYF

abundance: -
d_gene: -
v_gene: TRBV3-1/TRBV3-2
j_gene: TRBJ1-6
CDR3nt: TGTGCCAGCAGCCAAGATCGGGGGAATTCACCCCTCCACTTT
CDR3aa: CASSQDRGNSPLHF

abundance: -
d_gene: -
v_gene: TRBV9
j_gene: TRBJ1-5
CDR3nt: TGTGCCAGCAGCGCCACACCCCTTACGCAGCCCCAGCATTTT
CDR3aa: CASSATPLTQPQHF

abundance: -
d_gene: -
v_gene: TRBV6-6
j_gene: TRBJ1-4
CDR3nt: TGTGCCAGCAGACCGGGTGCAACTAATGAAAAACTGTTTTTT
CDR3aa: CASRPGATNEKLFF

abundance: -
d_gene: TRBD1
v_gene: TRBV28
j_gene: TRBJ1-1
CDR3nt: TGTGCCAGCAGTTTATCCCTCGGTGGGACAGAAGTAAGGAGGTATACTGAAGCTTTCTTT
CDR3aa: CASSLSLGGTEVRRYTEAFF

abundance: -
d_gene: -
v_gene: TRBV5-5
j_gene: TRBJ1-1
CDR3nt: TGTGCCAGCAGCTTGGAGGGTCCCAGGGGCACTGAAGCTTTCTTT
CDR3aa: CASSLEGPRGTEAFF

abundance: -
d_gene: -
v_gene: TRBV6-5
j_gene: TRBJ2-3
CDR3nt: TGTGCCAGCAGTTATTCCGACACGACAGATACGCAGTATTTT
CDR3aa: CASSYSDTTDTQYF

abundance: -
d_gene: -
v_gene: TRBV7-2
j_gene: TRBJ2-3
CDR3nt: TGTGCCAGCAGCTCAGCCCCTCACGGGGTGGGAGATACGCAGTATTTT
CDR3aa: CASSSAPHGVGDTQYF

abundance: -
d_gene: -
v_gene: TRBV27
j_gene: TRBJ1-3
CDR3nt: TGTGCCAGCAGTTTATCCCCGAGCTCTGGAAACACCATATATTTT
CDR3aa: CASSLSPSSGNTIYF

abundance: -
d_gene: -
v_gene: TRBV7-2
j_gene: TRBJ2-4
CDR3nt: TGTGCCAGCAGCTTAGTTGGAGGGGGGGACGGGAACATTCAGTACTTC
CDR3aa: CASSLVGGGDGNIQYF

abundance: once
d_gene: -
v_gene: TRBV6-2/TRBV6-3
j_gene: TRBJ2-1
CDR3nt: TGTGCCAGCAGTTTTGGTCTATACAATGAGCAGTTCTTC
CDR3aa: CASSFGLYNEQFF

abundance: -
d_gene: -
v_gene: TRBV11-2
j_gene: TRBJ1-6
CDR3nt: TGTGCCAGCAGCTCCATAGTCAATTCACCCCTCCACTTT
CDR3aa: CASSSIVNSPLHF

abundance: -
d_gene: -
v_gene: TRBV12-3/TRBV12-4
j_gene: TRBJ1-2
CDR3nt: TGTGCCAGCAATCCACAGGGCGACTATGGCTACACCTTC
CDR3aa: CASNPQGDYGYTF

abundance: -
d_gene: TRBD1
v_gene: TRBV5-1
j_gene: TRBJ2-2
CDR3nt: TGCGCCAGCAGCTCCGGACAGGGATTTGCCGGGGAGCTGTTTTTT
CDR3aa: CASSSGQGFAGELFF

abundance: -
d_gene: -
v_gene: TRBV4-2
j_gene: TRBJ2-7
CDR3nt: TGTGCCAGCAGCCAAGATGAGGGAAGCTCCTACGAGCAGTACTTC
CDR3aa: CASSQDEGSSYEQYF

abundance: -
d_gene: -
v_gene: TRBV6-4
j_gene: TRBJ1-2
CDR3nt: TGTGCCAGCAGCCCCGCAGGGCGCTATGGCTACACCTTC
CDR3aa: CASSPAGRYGYTF

abundance: -
d_gene: -
v_gene: TRBV28
j_gene: TRBJ2-2
CDR3nt: TGTGCCAGCAGTACCCTCCGGGGGACCGGGGAGCTGTTTTTT
CDR3aa: CASSTLRGTGELFF

abundance: -
d_gene: -
v_gene: TRBV19
j_gene: TRBJ1-1
CDR3nt: TGTGCCAGTAGTGACCAGGGGCCGGACACTGAAGCTTTCTTT
CDR3aa: CASSDQGPDTEAFF

abundance: few
d_gene: TRBD2
v_gene: TRBV4-3
j_gene: TRBJ2-1
CDR3nt: TGCGCCAGCAGCCATGGTAGCGGGAGTTCTGATGAGCAGTTCTTC
CDR3aa: CASSHGSGSSDEQFF